This T cell receptor (beta chain) was found in a study of cytomegalovirus exposure and HLA in healthy donors. The PCR employed 60 Vbeta primers together with 13 Jbeta primers. The repertoire was sequenced with immunoSEQ multiplex PCR; TCRdb's copy has only in-frame clones and lacks some. The sample has approximately 140,000 clones; 88% are singletons. Details on this clone: What it binds is not known.

Study-wide results and limits: TCR beta V- and J-gene trimming, according to a later analysis, was linked to a missense DCLRE1C variant.

Germline loops: CDR1 LGHNA, CDR2 YNFKEQ. CDR3 length: 17 residues. The V gene lost 0 bases and the J gene lost 0 bases, with 15 bases spanning the gap. The chain carries TRBV4-2 and TRBJ2-7; D is uncertain. This clonotype was obtained from a woman aged 40 to 55 in good health and CMV-seronegative. Sequencing was performed on PBMCs. The CDR3 coding sequence is TGTGCCAGCAGCCAAGAGAGTTACGGTCCTCTCTCCTACGAGCAGTACTTC. This codes for CASSQESYGPLSYEQYF.